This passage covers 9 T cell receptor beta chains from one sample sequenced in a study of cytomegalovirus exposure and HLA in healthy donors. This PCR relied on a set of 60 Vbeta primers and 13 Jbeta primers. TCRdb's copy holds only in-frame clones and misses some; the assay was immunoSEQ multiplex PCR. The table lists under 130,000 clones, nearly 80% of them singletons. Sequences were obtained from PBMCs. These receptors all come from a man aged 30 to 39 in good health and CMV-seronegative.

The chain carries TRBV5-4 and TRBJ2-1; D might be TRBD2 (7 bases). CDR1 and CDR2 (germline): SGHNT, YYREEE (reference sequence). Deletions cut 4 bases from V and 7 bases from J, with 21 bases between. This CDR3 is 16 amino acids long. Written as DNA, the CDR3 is TGTGCCAGCAGCCCCCCGGGGGGCTCCATGGGGAATGAGCAGTTCTTC. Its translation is CASSPPGGSMGNEQFF.

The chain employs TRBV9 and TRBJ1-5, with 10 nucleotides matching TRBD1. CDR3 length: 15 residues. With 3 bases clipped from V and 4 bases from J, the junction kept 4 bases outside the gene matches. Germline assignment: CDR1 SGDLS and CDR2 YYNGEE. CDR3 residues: CASSATGGGNQPQHF. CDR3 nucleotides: TGTGCCAGCAGCGCGACAGGGGGCGGGAATCAGCCCCAGCATTTT.

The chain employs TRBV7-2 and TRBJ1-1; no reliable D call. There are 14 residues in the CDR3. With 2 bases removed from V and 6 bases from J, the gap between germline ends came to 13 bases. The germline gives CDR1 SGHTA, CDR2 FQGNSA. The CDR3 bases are TGTGCCAGCAGCTTAAATAGACGGAGGTCTGAAGCTTTCTTT. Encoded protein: CASSLNRRRSEAFF. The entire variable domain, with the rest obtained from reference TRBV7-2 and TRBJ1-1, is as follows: GAGVSQSPSNKVTEKGKDVELRCDPISGHTALYWYRQSLGQGLEFLIYFQGNSAPDKSGLPSDRFSAERTGGSVSTLTIQRTQQEDSAVYLCASSLNRRRSEAFFGQGTRLTVV.

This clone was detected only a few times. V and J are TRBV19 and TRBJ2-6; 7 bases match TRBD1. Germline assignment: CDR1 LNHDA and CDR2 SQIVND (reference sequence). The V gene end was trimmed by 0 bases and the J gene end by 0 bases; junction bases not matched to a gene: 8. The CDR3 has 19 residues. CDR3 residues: CASSIEVRTGLSGANVLTF. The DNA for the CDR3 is TGTGCCAGTAGTATAGAGGTCAGGACAGGCCTCTCTGGGGCCAACGTCCTGACTTTC.

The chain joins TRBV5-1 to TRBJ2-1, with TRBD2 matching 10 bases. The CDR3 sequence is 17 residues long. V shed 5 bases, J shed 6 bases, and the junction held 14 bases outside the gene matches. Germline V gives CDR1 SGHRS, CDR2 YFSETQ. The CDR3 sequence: CASRPTGAIAGGNEQFF. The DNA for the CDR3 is TGCGCCAGCAGGCCAACAGGGGCCATAGCGGGAGGCAATGAGCAGTTCTTC.

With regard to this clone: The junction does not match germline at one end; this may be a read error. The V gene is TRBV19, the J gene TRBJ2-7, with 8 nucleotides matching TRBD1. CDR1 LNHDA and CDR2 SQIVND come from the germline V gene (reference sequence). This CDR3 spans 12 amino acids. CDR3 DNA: TGTGCCAGTAGTAAAGTCCGGGACAGGCTAAATTTC. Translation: CASSKVRDRLNF.

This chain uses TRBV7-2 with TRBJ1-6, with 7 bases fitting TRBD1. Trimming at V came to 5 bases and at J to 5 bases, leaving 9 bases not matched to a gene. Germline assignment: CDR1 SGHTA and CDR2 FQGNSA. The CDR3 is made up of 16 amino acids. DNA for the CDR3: TGTGCCAGCAGCCTAGACAGGGCCCACCATAATTCACCCCTCCACTTT. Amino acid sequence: CASSLDRAHHNSPLHF.

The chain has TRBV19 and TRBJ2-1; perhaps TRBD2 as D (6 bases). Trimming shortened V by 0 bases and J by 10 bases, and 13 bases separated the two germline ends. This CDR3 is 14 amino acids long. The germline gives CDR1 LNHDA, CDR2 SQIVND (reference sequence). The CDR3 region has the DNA TGTGCCAGTAGTATAGACGCGGAACGGGGGGAGCAGTTCTTC. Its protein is CASSIDAERGEQFF.

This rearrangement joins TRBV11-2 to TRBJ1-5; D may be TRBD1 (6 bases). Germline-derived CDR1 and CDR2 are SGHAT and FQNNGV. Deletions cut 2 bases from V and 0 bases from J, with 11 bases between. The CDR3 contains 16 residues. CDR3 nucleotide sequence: TGTGCCAGCAGCTTACCCTCAGGGGATAGCAATCAGCCCCAGCATTTT. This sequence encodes CASSLPSGDSNQPQHF.